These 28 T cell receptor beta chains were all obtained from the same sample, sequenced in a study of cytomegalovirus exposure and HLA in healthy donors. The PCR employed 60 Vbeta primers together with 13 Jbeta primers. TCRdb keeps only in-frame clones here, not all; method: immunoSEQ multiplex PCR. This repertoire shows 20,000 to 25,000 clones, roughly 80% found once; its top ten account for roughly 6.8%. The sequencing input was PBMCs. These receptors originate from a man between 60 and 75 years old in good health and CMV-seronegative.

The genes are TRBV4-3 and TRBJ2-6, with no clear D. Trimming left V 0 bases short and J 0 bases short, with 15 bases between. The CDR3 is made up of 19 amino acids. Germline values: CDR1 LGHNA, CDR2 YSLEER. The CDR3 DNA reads TGCGCCAGCAGCCAAGATCCGTTTCTCACTCCCTCTGGGGCCAACGTCCTGACTTTC. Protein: CASSQDPFLTPSGANVLTF.

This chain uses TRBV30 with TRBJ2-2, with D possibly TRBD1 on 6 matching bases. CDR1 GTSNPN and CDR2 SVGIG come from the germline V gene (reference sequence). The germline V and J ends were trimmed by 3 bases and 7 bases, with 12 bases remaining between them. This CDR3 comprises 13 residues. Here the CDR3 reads CAWRLQGSGELFF. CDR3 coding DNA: TGTGCCTGGAGGTTACAGGGAAGCGGGGAGCTGTTTTTT.

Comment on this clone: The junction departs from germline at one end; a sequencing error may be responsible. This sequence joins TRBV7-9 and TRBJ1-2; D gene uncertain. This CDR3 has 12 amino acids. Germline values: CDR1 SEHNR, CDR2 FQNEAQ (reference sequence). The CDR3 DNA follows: TGTTCCAGCACCGTAAATAGTCCTGGCTACACCTTC. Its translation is CSSTVNSPGYTF.

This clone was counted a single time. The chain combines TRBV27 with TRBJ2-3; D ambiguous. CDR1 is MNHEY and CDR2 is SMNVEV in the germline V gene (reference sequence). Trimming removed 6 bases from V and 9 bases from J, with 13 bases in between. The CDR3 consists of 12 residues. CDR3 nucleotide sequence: TGTGCCAGCAGCACCGGATACGGGACGCAGTATTTT. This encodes CASSTGYGTQYF.

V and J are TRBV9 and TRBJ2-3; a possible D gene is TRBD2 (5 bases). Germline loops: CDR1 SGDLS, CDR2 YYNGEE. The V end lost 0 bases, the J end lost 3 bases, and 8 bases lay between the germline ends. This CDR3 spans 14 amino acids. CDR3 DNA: TGTGCCAGCAGCGTAGACAGACTAACAGATACGCAGTATTTT. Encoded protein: CASSVDRLTDTQYF.

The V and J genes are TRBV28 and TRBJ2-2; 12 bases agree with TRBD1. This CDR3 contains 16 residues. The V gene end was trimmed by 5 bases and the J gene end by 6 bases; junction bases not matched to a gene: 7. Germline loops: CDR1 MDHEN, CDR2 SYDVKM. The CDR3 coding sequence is TGTGCCAGCAGTCCTGGGGGACAGGGGGCGCCCGGGGAGCTGTTTTTT. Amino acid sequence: CASSPGGQGAPGELFF.

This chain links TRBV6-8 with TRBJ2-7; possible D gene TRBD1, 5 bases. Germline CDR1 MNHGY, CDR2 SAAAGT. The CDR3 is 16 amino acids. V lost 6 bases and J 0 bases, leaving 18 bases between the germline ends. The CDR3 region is CASSPGHRPYSYEQYF. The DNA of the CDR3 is TGTGCCAGCAGCCCCGGGCACAGGCCTTACTCCTACGAGCAGTACTTC.

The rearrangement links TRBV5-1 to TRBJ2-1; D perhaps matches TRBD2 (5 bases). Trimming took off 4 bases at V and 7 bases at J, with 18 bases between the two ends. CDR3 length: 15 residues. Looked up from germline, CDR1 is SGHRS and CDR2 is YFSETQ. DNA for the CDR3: TGCGCCAGCAGCCCTACCCCTAGCTGGGCGAATGAGCAGTTCTTC. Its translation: CASSPTPSWANEQFF.

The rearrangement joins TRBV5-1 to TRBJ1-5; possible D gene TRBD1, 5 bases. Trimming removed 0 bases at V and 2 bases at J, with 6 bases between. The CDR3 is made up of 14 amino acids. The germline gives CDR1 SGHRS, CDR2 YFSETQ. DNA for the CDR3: TGCGCCAGCAGCTTGGGGGGGGGCAATCAGCCCCAGCATTTT. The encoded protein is CASSLGGGNQPQHF.

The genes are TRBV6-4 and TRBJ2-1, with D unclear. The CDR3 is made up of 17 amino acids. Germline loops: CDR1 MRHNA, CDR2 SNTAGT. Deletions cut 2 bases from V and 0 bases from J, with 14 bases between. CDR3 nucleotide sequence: TGTGCCAGCAGTGACACGCCCCACGCCAGCTCCTACAATGAGCAGTTCTTC. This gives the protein CASSDTPHASSYNEQFF.

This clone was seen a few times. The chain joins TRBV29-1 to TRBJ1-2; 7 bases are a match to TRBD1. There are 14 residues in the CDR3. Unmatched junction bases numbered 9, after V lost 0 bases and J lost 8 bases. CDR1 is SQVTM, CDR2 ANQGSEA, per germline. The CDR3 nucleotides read TGCAGCGTTGAAGATCGTCGGGACAGTCTGGGCTACACCTTC. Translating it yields CSVEDRRDSLGYTF.

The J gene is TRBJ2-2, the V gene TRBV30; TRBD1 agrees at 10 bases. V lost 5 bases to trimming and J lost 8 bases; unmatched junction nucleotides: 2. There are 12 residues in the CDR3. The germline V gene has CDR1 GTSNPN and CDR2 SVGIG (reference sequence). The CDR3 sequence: CAWDRGQGELFF. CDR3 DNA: TGTGCCTGGGACAGGGGGCAAGGGGAGCTGTTTTTT.

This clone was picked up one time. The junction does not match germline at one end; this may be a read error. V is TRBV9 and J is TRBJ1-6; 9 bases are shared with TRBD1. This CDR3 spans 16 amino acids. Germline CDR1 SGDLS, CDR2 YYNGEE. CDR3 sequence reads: CARSARRGQGGSPLHF. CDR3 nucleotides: TGTGCCCGCAGCGCCCGGAGGGGACAGGGTGGTTCACCCCTCCACTTT.

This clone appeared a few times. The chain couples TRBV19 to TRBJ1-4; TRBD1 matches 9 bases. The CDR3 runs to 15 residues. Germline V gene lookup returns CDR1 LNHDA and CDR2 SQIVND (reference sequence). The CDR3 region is CGTGTGRRGNEKLFF. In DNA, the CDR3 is TGTGGAACCGGGACAGGGAGGAGGGGTAATGAAAAACTGTTTTTT.

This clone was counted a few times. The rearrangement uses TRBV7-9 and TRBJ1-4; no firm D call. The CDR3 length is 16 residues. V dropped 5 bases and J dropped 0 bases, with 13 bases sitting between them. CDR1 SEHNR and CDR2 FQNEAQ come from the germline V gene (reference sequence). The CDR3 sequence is CASSPSLVATNEKLFF. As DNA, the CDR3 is TGTGCCAGCAGCCCGAGCCTGGTGGCAACTAATGAAAAACTGTTTTTT.

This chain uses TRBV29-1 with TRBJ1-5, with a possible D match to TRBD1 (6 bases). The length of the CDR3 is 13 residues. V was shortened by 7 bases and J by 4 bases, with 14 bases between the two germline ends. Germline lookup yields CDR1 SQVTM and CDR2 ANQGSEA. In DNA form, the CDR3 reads TGCAGCGCCCGCACAGGGTCGAATCAGCCCCAGCATTTT. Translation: CSARTGSNQPQHF.

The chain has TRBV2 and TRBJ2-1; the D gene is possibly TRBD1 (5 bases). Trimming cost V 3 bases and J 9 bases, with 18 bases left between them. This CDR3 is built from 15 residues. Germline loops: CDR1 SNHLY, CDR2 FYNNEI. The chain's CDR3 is CASSDSGAQSGEQFF. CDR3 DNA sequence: TGTGCCAGCAGTGACAGTGGGGCCCAGTCGGGTGAGCAGTTCTTC.

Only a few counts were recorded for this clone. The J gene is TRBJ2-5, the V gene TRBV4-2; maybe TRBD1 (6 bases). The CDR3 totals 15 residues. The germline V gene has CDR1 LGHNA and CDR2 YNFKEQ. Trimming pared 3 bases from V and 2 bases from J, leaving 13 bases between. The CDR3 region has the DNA TGTGCCAGCAGCCAGGGGGCAGGAGGTCAAGAGACCCAGTACTTC. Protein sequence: CASSQGAGGQETQYF.

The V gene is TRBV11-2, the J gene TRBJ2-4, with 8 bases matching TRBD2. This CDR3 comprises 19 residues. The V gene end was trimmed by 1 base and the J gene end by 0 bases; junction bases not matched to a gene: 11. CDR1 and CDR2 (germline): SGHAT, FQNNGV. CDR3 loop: CASSLVVRGADIAKNIQYF. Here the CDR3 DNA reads TGTGCCAGCAGCTTAGTGGTGCGGGGGGCCGACATAGCCAAAAACATTCAGTACTTC.

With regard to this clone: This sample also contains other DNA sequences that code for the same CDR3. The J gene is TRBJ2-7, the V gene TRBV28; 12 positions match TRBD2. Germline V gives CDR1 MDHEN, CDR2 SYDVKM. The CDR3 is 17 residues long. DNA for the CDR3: TGTGCTTCCCGAGGGGCTAGCGGGAGGGCCGCGTCCTACGAGCAGTACTTC. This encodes CASRGASGRAASYEQYF.

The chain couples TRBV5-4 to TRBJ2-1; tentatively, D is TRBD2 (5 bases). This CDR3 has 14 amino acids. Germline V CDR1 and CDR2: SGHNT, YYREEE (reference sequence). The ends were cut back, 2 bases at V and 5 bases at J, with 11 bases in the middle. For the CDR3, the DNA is TGTGCCAGCAGCTTTCGTCTAGCAGACAATGAGCAGTTCTTC. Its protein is CASSFRLADNEQFF. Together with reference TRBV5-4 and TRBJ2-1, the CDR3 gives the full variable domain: ETGVTQSPTHLIKTRGQQVTLRCSSQSGHNTVSWYQQALGQGPQFIFQYYREEENGRGNFPPRFSGLQFPNYSSELNVNALELDDSALYLCASSFRLADNEQFFGPGTRLTVL.

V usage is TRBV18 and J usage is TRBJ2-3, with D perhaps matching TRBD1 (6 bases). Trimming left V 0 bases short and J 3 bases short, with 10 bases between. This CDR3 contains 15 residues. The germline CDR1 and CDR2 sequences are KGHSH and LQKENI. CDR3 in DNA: TGTGCCAGCTCACCACCGTGGCAGGGGACAGATACGCAGTATTTT. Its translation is CASSPPWQGTDTQYF.

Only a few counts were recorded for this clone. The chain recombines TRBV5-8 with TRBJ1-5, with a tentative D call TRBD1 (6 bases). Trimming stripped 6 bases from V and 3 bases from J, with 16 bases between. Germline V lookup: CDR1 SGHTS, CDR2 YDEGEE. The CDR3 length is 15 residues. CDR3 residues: CASTRTGMVNQPQHF. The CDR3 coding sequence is TGTGCCAGCACAAGAACAGGGATGGTCAATCAGCCCCAGCATTTT. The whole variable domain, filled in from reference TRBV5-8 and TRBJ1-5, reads EAGVTQSPTHLIKTRGQQATLRCSPISGHTSVYWYQQALGLGLQFLLWYDEGEERNRGNFPPRFSGRQFPNYSSELNVNALELEDSALYLCASTRTGMVNQPQHFGDGTRLSIL.

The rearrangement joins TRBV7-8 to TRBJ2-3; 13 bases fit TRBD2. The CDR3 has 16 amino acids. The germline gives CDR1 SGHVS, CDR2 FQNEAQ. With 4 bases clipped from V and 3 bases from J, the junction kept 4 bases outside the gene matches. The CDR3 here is CASSSPTSGGTDTQYF. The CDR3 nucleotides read TGTGCCAGCAGCTCTCCGACTAGCGGGGGGACAGATACGCAGTATTTT. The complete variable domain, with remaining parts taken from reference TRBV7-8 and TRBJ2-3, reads GAGVSQSPRYKVAKRGQDVALRCDPISGHVSLFWYQQALGQGPEFLTYFQNEAQLDKSGLPSDRFFAERPEGSVSTLKIQRTQQEDSAVYLCASSSPTSGGTDTQYFGPGTRLTVL.

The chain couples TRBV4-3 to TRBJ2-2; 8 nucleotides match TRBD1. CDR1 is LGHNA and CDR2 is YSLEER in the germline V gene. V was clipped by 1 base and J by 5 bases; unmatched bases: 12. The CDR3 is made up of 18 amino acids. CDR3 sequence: CASSQGRQGRLMTGELFF. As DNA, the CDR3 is TGCGCCAGCAGCCAAGGCAGACAGGGGCGGTTGATGACCGGGGAGCTGTTTTTT.

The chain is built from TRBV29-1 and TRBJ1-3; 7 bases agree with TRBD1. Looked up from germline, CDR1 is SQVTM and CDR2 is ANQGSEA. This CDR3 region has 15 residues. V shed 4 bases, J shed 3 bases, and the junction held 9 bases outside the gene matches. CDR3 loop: CSVVTRGDGGNTIYF. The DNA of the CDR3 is TGCAGCGTTGTCACCAGGGGGGACGGTGGAAACACCATATATTTT.

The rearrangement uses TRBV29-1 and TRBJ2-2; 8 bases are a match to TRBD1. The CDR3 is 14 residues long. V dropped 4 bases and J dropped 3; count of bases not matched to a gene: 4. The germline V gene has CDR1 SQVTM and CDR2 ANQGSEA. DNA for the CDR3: TGCAGCGTTGGGACAGGGTGGGACACCGGGGAGCTGTTTTTT. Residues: CSVGTGWDTGELFF.

The CDR3 DNA reads TGTGCCAGCAGCTTAGTTCCAGGGGGTGTGGGGGACACCGGGGAGCTGTTTTTT. This sequence encodes CASSLVPGGVGDTGELFF. The rearrangement joins TRBV7-2 to TRBJ2-2; 7 bases are shared with TRBD1. The junction had 11 bases not matched to a gene; V was cut back by 1 base and J by 3 bases. Germline CDR1 SGHTA, CDR2 FQGNSA. The CDR3 covers 18 residues.